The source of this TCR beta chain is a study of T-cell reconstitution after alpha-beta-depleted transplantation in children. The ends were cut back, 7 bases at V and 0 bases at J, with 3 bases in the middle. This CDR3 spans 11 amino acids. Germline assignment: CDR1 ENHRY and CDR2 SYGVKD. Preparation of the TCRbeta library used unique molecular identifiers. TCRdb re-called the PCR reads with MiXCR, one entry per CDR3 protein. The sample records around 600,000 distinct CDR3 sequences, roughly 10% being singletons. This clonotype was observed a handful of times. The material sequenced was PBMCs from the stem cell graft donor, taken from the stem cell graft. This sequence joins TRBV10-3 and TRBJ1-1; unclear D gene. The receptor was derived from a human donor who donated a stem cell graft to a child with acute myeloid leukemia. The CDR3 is CAIKMNTEAFF. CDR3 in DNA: TGTGCCATCAAGATGAACACTGAAGCTTTCTTT.